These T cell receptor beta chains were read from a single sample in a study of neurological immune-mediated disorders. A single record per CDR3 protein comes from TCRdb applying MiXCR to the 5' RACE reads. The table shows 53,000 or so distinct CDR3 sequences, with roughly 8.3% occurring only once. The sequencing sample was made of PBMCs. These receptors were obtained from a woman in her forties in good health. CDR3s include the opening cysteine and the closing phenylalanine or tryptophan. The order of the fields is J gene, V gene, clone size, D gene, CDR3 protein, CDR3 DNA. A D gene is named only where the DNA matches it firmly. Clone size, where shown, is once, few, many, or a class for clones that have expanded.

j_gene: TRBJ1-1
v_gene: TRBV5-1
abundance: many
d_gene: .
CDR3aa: CASSLEGPLLNTEAFF
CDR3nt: TGCGCCAGCAGCTTGGAAGGCCCGCTTTTGAACACTGAAGCTTTCTTT

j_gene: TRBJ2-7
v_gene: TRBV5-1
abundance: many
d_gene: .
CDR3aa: CASSLLTSGLDEQYF
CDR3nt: TGCGCCAGCAGCTTGCTCACCTCCGGCCTCGACGAGCAGTACTTC

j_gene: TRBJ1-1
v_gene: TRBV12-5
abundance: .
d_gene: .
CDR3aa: CASGPREQRLNTEAFF
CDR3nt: TGTGCTAGTGGCCCCCGCGAACAGAGATTGAACACTGAAGCTTTCTTT

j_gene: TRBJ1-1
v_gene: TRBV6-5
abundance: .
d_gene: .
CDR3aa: CASSASGITEAFF
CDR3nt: TGTGCCAGCAGTGCGTCGGGTATCACTGAAGCTTTCTTT

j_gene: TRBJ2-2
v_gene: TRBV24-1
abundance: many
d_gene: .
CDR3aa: CATSDLSTLSGTGELFF
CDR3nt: TGTGCCACCAGTGATTTGTCTACTCTCTCGGGCACCGGGGAGCTGTTTTTT

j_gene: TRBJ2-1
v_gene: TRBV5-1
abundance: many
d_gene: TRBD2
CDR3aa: CASKAGGPSYNEQFF
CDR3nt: TGCGCCAGCAAAGCGGGAGGGCCCTCCTACAATGAGCAGTTCTTC

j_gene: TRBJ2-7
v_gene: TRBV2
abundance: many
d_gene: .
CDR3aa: CASSPGRENYEQYF
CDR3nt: TGTGCCAGCAGTCCGGGACGAGAGAATTACGAGCAGTACTTC

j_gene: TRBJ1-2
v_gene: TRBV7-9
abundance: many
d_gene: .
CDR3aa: CASSLEGRGGYTF
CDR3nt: TGTGCCAGCAGCTTAGAGGGAAGGGGTGGCTACACCTTC

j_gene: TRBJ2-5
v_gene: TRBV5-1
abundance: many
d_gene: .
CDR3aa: CASSLTGQQETQYF
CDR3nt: TGCGCCAGCAGCTTGACCGGGCAGCAAGAGACCCAGTACTTC

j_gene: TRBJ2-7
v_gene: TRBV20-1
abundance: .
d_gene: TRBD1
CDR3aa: CSQTSGQGYEQYF
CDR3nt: TGCAGTCAAACCTCGGGACAGGGGTACGAGCAGTACTTC

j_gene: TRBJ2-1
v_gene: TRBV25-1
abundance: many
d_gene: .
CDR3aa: CASSDTHVVLFF
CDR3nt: TGTGCCAGCAGTGACACCCACGTAGTTCTGTTCTTC

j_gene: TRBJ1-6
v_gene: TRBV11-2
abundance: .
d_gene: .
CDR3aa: CASSLDPGRSSPLHF
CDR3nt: TGTGCCAGCAGCTTAGACCCAGGGAGAAGTTCACCCCTCCACTTT

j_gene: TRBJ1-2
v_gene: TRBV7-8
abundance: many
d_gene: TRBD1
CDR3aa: CASSSSSRGGASSFYGYTF
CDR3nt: TGTGCCAGCAGCTCCTCGAGCCGAGGGGGCGCTTCGTCCTTCTATGGCTACACCTTC

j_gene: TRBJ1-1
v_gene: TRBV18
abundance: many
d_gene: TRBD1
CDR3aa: CASAASGGTEAFF
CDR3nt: TGTGCCAGCGCCGCGTCAGGGGGAACTGAAGCTTTCTTT

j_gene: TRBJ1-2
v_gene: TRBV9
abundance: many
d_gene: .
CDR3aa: CASSVASAANYGYTF
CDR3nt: TGTGCCAGCAGCGTAGCGTCCGCCGCTAACTATGGCTACACCTTC

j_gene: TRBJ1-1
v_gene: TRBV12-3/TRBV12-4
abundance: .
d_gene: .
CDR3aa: CASSFNRNTEAFF
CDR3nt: TGTGCCAGCAGTTTCAACAGGAACACTGAAGCTTTCTTT

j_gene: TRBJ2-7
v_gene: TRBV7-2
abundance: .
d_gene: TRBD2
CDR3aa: CPSSLDPAGANEQYF
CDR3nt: TGTCCCAGCAGCTTAGATCCAGCGGGAGCGAACGAGCAGTACTTC

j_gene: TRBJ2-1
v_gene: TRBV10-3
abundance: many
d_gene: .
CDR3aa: CAISEPERRGNEQFF
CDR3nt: TGTGCCATCAGTGAACCGGAGCGGAGAGGCAATGAGCAGTTCTTC